This TCR beta chain was sequenced during a study of cytomegalovirus exposure and HLA in healthy donors. Germline CDR1 is SGHRS and CDR2 is YFSETQ. After removal of 1 base from V and 0 bases from J, the junction contained 3 bases not matched to a gene. CDR3 length: 15 amino acids. Primers for the PCR totalled 60 Vbeta and 13 Jbeta. Here immunoSEQ multiplex PCR was the method, and the copy in TCRdb shows in-frame clones only, minus some. The clone table shows about 160,000 clones, with the ten largest holding 2.1%. The chain recombines TRBV5-1 with TRBJ1-1; 7 nucleotides match TRBD1. Sequenced input: PBMCs. This TCR was recovered from a man aged 25-40 years in good health and CMV-seronegative. CDR3 amino acids: CASSLTGTVNTEAFF. The CDR3 DNA follows: TGCGCCAGCAGCTTGACCGGGACAGTGAACACTGAAGCTTTCTTT.